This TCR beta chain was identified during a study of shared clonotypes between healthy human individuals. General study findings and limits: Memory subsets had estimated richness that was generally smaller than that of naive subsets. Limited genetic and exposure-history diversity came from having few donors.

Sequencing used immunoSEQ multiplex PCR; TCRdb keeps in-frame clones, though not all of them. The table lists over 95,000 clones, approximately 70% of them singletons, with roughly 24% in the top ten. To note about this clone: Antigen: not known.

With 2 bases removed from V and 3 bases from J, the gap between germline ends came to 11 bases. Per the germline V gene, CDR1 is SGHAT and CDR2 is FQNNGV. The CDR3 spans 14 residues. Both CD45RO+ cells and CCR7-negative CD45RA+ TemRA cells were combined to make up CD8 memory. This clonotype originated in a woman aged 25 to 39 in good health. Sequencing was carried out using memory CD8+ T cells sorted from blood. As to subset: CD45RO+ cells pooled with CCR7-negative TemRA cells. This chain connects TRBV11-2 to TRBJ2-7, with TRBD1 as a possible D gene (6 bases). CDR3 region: CASSLTGHFYEQYF. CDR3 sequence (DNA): TGTGCCAGCAGCTTAACGGGACACTTCTACGAGCAGTACTTC.